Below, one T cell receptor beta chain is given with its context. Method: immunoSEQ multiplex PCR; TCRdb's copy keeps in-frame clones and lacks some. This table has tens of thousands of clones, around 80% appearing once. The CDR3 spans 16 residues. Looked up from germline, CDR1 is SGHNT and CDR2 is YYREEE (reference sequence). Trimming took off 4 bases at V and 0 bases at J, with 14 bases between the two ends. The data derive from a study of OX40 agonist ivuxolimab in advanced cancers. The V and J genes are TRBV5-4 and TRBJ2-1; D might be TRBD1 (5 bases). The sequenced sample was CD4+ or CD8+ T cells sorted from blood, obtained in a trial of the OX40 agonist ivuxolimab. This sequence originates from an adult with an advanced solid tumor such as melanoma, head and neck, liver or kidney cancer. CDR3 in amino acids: CASSRVLRGSYNEQFF. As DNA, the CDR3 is TGTGCCAGCAGCCGGGTCCTAAGGGGCTCCTACAATGAGCAGTTCTTC.